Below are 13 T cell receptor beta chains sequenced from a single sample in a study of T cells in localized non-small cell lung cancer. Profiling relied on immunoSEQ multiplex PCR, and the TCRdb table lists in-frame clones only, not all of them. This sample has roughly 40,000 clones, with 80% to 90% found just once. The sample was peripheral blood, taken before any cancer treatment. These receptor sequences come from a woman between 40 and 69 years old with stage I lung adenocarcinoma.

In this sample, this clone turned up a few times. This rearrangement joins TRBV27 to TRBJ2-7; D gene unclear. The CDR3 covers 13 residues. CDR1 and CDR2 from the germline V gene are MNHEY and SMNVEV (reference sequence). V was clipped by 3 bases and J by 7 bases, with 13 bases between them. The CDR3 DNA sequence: TGTGCCAGCAGTTTCCTGGGGTCCGTAGAGCAGTACTTC. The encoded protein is CASSFLGSVEQYF.

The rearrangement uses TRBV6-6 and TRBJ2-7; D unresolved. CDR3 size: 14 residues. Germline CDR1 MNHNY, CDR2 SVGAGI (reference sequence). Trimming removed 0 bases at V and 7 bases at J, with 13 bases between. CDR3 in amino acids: CASSYSSAAGEQYF. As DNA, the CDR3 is TGTGCCAGCAGTTACTCGTCCGCGGCCGGAGAGCAGTACTTC.

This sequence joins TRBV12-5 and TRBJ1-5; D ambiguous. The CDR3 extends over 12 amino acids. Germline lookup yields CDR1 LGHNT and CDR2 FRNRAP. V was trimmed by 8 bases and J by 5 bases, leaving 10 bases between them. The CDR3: CASSDGYQPQHF. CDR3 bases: TGTGCTAGTTCAGACGGGTATCAGCCCCAGCATTTT.

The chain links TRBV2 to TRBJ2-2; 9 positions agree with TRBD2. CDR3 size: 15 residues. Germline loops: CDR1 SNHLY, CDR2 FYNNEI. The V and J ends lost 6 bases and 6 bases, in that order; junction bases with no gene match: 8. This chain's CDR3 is CASRRTSASAGELFF. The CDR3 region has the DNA TGTGCCAGCAGACGGACTAGCGCCTCCGCCGGGGAGCTGTTTTTT.

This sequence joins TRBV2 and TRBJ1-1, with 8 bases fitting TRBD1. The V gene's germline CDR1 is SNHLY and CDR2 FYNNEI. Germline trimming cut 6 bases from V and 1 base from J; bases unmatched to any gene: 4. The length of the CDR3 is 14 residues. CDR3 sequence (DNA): TGTGCCAGCAGGAACAGGGGGGGGAACACTGAAGCTTTCTTT. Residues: CASRNRGGNTEAFF.

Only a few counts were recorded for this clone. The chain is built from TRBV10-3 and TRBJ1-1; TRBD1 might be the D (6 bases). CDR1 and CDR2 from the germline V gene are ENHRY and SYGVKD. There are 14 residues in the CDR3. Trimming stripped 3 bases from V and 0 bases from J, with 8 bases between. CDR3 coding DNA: TGTGCCATCAGTGAAGGACAGATGAACACTGAAGCTTTCTTT. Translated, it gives CAISEGQMNTEAFF.

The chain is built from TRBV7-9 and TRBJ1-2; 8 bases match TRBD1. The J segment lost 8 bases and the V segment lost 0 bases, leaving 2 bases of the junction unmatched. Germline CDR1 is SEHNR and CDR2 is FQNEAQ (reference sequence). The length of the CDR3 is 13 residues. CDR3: CASSLAGDRGYTF. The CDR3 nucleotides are TGTGCCAGCAGCTTAGCGGGGGACAGGGGCTACACCTTC.

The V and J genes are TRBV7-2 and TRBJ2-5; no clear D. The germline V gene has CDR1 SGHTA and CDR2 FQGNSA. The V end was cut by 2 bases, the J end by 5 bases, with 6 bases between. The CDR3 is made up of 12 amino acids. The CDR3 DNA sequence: TGTGCCAGCAGCTTAAATAGGGAGACCCAGTACTTC. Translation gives CASSLNRETQYF.

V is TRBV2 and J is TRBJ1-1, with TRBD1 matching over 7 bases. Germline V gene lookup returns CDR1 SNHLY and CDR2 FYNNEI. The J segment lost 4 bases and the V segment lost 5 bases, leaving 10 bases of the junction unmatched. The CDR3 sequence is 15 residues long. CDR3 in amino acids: CASSRQGSVGTEAFF. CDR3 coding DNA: TGTGCCAGCAGTCGACAGGGCTCCGTGGGCACTGAAGCTTTCTTT.

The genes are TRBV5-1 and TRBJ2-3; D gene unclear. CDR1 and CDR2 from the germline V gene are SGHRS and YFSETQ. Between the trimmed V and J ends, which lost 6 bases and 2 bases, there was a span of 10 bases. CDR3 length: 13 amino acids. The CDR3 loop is CASIWGYTDTQYF. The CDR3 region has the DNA TGCGCCAGCATTTGGGGTTACACAGATACGCAGTATTTT.

The CDR3 protein is CASSGGQGATVYGYTF. For the CDR3, the DNA is TGTGCCAGCAGCGGGGGACAGGGGGCAACTGTCTATGGCTACACCTTC. The genes are TRBV5-4 and TRBJ1-2; 12 bases align to TRBD1. Germline V gene lookup returns CDR1 SGHNT and CDR2 YYREEE (reference sequence). The CDR3 is 16 residues long. With 4 bases clipped from V and 4 bases from J, the junction kept 8 bases outside the gene matches.

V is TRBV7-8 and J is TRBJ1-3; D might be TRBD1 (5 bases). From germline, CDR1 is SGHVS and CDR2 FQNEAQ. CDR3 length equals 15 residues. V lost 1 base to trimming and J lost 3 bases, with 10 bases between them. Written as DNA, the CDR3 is TGTGCCAGCAGCTTAGGTCTGGGGCATGGAAACACCATATATTTT. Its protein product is CASSLGLGHGNTIYF.

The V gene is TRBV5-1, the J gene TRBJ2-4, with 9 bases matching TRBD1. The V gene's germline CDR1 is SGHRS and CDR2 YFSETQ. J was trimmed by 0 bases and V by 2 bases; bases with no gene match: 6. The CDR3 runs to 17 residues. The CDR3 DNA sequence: TGCGCCAGCAGCTTTGACGGACAGGGGCTAGCCAAAAACATTCAGTACTTC. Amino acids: CASSFDGQGLAKNIQYF.